Below are 2 T cell receptor beta chains sequenced from a single sample in a study of CD8+ T cells in alopecia areata. Extraction and reverse transcription of RNA yielded cDNA as the sequencing template. Using immunoSEQ multiplex PCR, the repertoire was profiled, and TCRdb retains in-frame clones only, with some absent. The sample includes roughly 200,000 clones, approximately 60% of them seen just once. The material sequenced was CD8+ T cells sorted from blood. These receptors all come from a human donor in good health.

The chain uses TRBV9 and TRBJ2-3, with 11 bases lining up with TRBD2. Losses at the gene ends were 0 bases for V and 2 bases for J; bases not matched to a gene: 11. The CDR3 runs 19 residues. Germline V gene lookup returns CDR1 SGDLS and CDR2 YYNGEE. DNA for the CDR3: TGTGCCAGCAGCGTAGATCATAGGAGTAGCGGGGGGGCCACAGATACGCAGTATTTT. This translates into CASSVDHRSSGGATDTQYF. The full variable domain, rest sourced from reference TRBV9 and TRBJ2-3, is DSGVTQTPKHLITATGQRVTLRCSPRSGDLSVYWYQQSLDQGLQFLIQYYNGEERAKGNILERFSAQQFPDLHSELNLSSLELGDSALYFCASSVDHRSSGGATDTQYFGPGTRLTVL.

The V call is TRBV27, the J call TRBJ1-2; D is perhaps TRBD1 (5 bases). Trimming took 6 bases from V and 5 from J, leaving 10 bases between them. Per the germline V gene, CDR1 is MNHEY and CDR2 is SMNVEV (reference sequence). The CDR3 contains 12 residues. The CDR3 nucleotides read TGTGCCAGCAGGGGCGGGGGGTATGGCTACACCTTC. Translating it yields CASRGGGYGYTF.